The sequence of this T cell receptor beta chain was determined in a study of T cells in Graves' hyperthyroidism and ophthalmopathy. Study observations and caveats: The model predicted ophthalmopathy a median roughly six months before onset. Stable hyperthyroidism and ophthalmopathy were separated using 13 V-J signatures.

Concerning this clonotype: Its antigen is not identified.

Amplification of TCR beta CDR3 regions was performed using RNA transcripts as template. TCR CDR3 regions were first amplified by RT-PCR with HTBI primers. TCRdb recomputed calls from the multiplex PCR reads with MiXCR, one row per CDR3 protein. The table lists approximately 700,000 distinct CDR3 sequences, 45% of them singletons. This TCR was sampled from an adult man with Graves' disease, either hyperthyroidism or ophthalmopathy (not recorded which). The sample consisted of peripheral blood or thyroid tissue (not recorded which).

The chain's CDR3 is CASVPGQPEAFF. CDR3 in DNA: TGTGCCAGTGTACCGGGACAGCCGGAAGCTTTCTTT. This chain links TRBV19 with TRBJ1-1, with 7 bases identical to TRBD1. Germline V CDR1 and CDR2: LNHDA, SQIVND (reference sequence). V dropped 8 bases and J dropped 8; count of bases not matched to a gene: 8. This CDR3 has 12 residues.